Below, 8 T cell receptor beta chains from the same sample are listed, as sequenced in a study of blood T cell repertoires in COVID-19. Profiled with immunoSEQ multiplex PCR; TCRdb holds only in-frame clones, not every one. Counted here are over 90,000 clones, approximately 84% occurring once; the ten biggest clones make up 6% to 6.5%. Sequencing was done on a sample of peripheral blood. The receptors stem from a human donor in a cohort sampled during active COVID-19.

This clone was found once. The CDR3 sequence is CASSGTLAGEIQETQYF. CDR3 DNA: TGTGCCAGCAGCGGGACACTAGCGGGGGAAATACAAGAGACCCAGTACTTC. The chain combines TRBV7-8 with TRBJ2-5, with 11 bases aligning to TRBD2. Germline V CDR1 and CDR2: SGHVS, FQNEAQ. The CDR3 consists of 17 residues. Trimming took 5 bases from V and 2 from J; bases not matched to a gene: 10.

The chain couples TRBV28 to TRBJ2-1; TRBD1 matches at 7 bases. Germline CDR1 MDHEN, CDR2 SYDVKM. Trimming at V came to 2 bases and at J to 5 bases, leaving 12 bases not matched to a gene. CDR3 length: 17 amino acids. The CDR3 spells CASSLGPGQPYHNEQFF. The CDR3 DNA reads TGTGCCAGCAGTTTAGGCCCGGGACAGCCATATCACAATGAGCAGTTCTTC.

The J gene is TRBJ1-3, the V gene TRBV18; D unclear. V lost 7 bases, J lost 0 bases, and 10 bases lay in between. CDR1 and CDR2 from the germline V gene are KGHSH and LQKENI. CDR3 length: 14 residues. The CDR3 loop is CASFRRDSGNTIYF. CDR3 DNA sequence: TGTGCCAGCTTCCGGAGGGACTCTGGAAACACCATATATTTT.

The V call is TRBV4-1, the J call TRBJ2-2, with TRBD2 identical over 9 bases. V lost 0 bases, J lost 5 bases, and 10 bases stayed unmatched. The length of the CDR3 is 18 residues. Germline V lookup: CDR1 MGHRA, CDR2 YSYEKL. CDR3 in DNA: TGCGCCAGCAGCCAAGAAAGGGAGCGGGGGGAGAAAACCGGGGAGCTGTTTTTT. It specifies CASSQERERGEKTGELFF.

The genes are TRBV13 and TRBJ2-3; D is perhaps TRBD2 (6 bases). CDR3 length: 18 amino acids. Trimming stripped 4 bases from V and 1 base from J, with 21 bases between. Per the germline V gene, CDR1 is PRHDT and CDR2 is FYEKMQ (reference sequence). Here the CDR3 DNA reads TGTGCCAGCAGCTCCCTGGAGGGGTTGACAGACCGCACAGATACGCAGTATTTT. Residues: CASSSLEGLTDRTDTQYF.

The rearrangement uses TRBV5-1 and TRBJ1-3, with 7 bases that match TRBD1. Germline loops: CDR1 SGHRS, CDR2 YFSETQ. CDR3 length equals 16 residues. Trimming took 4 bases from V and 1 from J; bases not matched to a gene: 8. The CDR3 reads CASSRNIQGSGNTIYF. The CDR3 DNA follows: TGCGCCAGCAGCCGAAATATACAGGGGTCTGGAAACACCATATATTTT. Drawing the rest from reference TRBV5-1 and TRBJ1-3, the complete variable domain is KAGVTQTPRYLIKTRGQQVTLSCSPISGHRSVSWYQQTPGQGLQFLFEYFSETQRNKGNFPGRFSGRQFSNSRSEMNVSTLELGDSALYLCASSRNIQGSGNTIYFGEGSWLTVV.

CDR3 sequence reads: CASSPVTGELYNEQFF. CDR3 coding DNA: TGTGCCAGCAGTCCCGTGACAGGGGAACTCTACAATGAGCAGTTCTTC. The V call is TRBV28, the J call TRBJ2-1, with 8 bases fitting TRBD1. CDR1 and CDR2 (germline): MDHEN, SYDVKM. The CDR3 loop spans 16 amino acids. The J segment lost 3 bases and the V segment lost 5 bases, leaving 9 bases of the junction unmatched. Full variable domain (missing parts from reference TRBV28 and TRBJ2-1): DVKVTQSSRYLVKRTGEKVFLECVQDMDHENMFWYRQDPGLGLRLIYFSYDVKMKEKGDIPEGYSVSREKKERFSLILESASTNQTSMYLCASSPVTGELYNEQFFGPGTRLTVL.

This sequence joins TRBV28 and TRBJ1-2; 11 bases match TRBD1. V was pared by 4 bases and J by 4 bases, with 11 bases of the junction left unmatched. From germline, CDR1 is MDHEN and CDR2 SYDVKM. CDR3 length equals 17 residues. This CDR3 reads CASSSPDRGRRIYGYTF. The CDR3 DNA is TGTGCCAGCAGTTCCCCGGACAGGGGGCGGAGGATCTATGGCTACACCTTC.